Each of the 17 T cell receptor beta chains below was sequenced from the same sample in a study of early stage breast cancer tumors. Using immunoSEQ multiplex PCR, the repertoire was profiled, and TCRdb retains in-frame clones only, with some absent. This table holds tens of thousands of clones, approximately 78% found once. The sequenced sample consisted of blood. These receptors were taken from a person in their 40s with breast cancer.

This rearrangement joins TRBV7-6 to TRBJ2-5; 12 bases line up with TRBD2. Germline CDR1 SGHVS, CDR2 FNYEAQ. This CDR3 is 16 amino acids long. The ends lost 1 base at V and 1 base at J; junction bases unmatched: 1. The CDR3 region is CASSLGTSGIQETQYF. CDR3 DNA: TGTGCCAGCAGCTTAGGGACTAGCGGGATCCAAGAGACCCAGTACTTC.

V usage is TRBV2 and J usage is TRBJ2-3; possible D gene TRBD1, 6 bases. The CDR3 covers 12 residues. The germline CDR1 and CDR2 sequences are SNHLY and FYNNEI. Trimming shortened V by 5 bases and J by 7 bases, and 10 bases separated the two germline ends. CDR3 sequence: CASSYRVNTQYF. CDR3 DNA sequence: TGTGCCAGCAGTTACAGGGTAAATACGCAGTATTTT.

There are a few counts of this clone. V and J are TRBV6-5 and TRBJ2-7; tentative D call: TRBD2 (5 bases). The germline gives CDR1 MNHEY, CDR2 SVGAGI. The length of the CDR3 is 11 residues. Trimming removed 5 bases from V and 5 bases from J, with 7 bases in between. The CDR3 DNA reads TGTGCCAGCAGTCGGGGTGACGAGCAGTACTTC. Its protein is CASSRGDEQYF.

This clone was seen a few times. The chain uses TRBV30 and TRBJ2-3; 7 bases agree with TRBD2. Trimming at V came to 5 bases and at J to 0 bases, leaving 5 bases not matched to a gene. Per the germline V gene, CDR1 is GTSNPN and CDR2 is SVGIG (reference sequence). The CDR3 has 14 residues. The CDR3: CAWGSGTSTDTQYF. The CDR3 nucleotides read TGTGCCTGGGGAAGCGGGACGAGCACAGATACGCAGTATTTT.

V is TRBV13 and J is TRBJ1-1, with D possibly matching TRBD1 (5 bases). CDR1 and CDR2 (germline): PRHDT, FYEKMQ (reference sequence). The CDR3 loop spans 13 amino acids. V was cut by 4 bases and J by 0 bases, with 6 bases left in between. The CDR3 DNA reads as TGTGCCAGCAGCTGGACAATGAACACTGAAGCTTTCTTT. Protein product: CASSWTMNTEAFF.

This clone was observed a single time. The chain employs TRBV18 and TRBJ2-1; no clear D gene. V dropped 3 bases and J dropped 0 bases, with 12 bases sitting between them. The CDR3 consists of 16 residues. Germline V gives CDR1 KGHSH, CDR2 LQKENI. For the CDR3, the DNA is TGTGCCAGCTCACCGCGATCATCGAGCTCCTACAATGAGCAGTTCTTC. It specifies CASSPRSSSSYNEQFF.

This chain joins TRBV5-1 and TRBJ2-3, with 8 bases aligning to TRBD2. This CDR3 has 16 amino acids. The V gene end was trimmed by 0 bases and the J gene end by 4 bases; junction bases not matched to a gene: 7. The germline CDR1 and CDR2 sequences are SGHRS and YFSETQ. Here the CDR3 reads CASSLAVAGGPDTQYF. The CDR3 DNA sequence: TGCGCCAGCAGCTTGGCCGTGGCGGGAGGACCAGATACGCAGTATTTT.

This clone occurred a few times. J is TRBJ1-1 and V is TRBV30, with D hard to call. V lost 2 bases, J lost 1 base, and 8 bases lay in between. CDR1 and CDR2 (germline): GTSNPN, SVGIG (reference sequence). This CDR3 has 13 residues. CDR3 residues: CAWSPQSNTEAFF. In DNA form, the CDR3 reads TGTGCCTGGAGTCCCCAATCGAACACTGAAGCTTTCTTT.

The CDR3, as DNA: TGTGCCAGCGTATATGGCCCCGGGGAGCTGTTTTTT. This sequence encodes CASVYGPGELFF. The chain combines TRBV6-1 with TRBJ2-2; D is unresolved. V lost 8 bases, J lost 6 bases, and 10 bases lay in between. CDR1 and CDR2 from the germline V gene are MNHNS and SASEGT. The CDR3 length is 12 residues.

The genes are TRBV7-9 and TRBJ2-1, with D tentatively TRBD2 (6 bases). The ends were cut back, 3 bases at V and 3 bases at J, with 12 bases in the middle. Germline V gene data show CDR1 as SEHNR and CDR2 as FQNEAQ (reference sequence). This CDR3 is built from 15 residues. The CDR3 loop reads CASSFTGVGYNEQFF. As DNA, the CDR3 is TGTGCCAGCAGCTTCACGGGAGTAGGCTACAATGAGCAGTTCTTC.

The rearrangement uses TRBV4-2 and TRBJ2-2; 8 nucleotides agree with TRBD2. The CDR3 has 15 amino acids. Trimming took 4 bases from V and 5 from J; bases not matched to a gene: 6. The V gene's germline CDR1 is LGHNA and CDR2 YNFKEQ. In DNA form, the CDR3 reads TGTGCCAGCAGCCCGGGACTAGTGGGAACCGGGGAGCTGTTTTTT. It codes for CASSPGLVGTGELFF.

The rearrangement links TRBV7-9 to TRBJ2-1; TRBD2 matches at 7 bases. This CDR3 is 13 amino acids long. Trimming at V came to 5 bases and at J to 9 bases, leaving 7 bases not matched to a gene. The germline V gene has CDR1 SEHNR and CDR2 FQNEAQ (reference sequence). The CDR3 sequence: CASSQSGGLEQFF. As DNA, the CDR3 is TGTGCCAGCAGCCAATCGGGGGGTCTTGAGCAGTTCTTC. The complete variable domain, with remaining parts taken from reference TRBV7-9 and TRBJ2-1, reads DTGVSQNPRHKITKRGQNVTFRCDPISEHNRLYWYRQTLGQGPEFLTYFQNEAQLEKSRLLSDRFSAERPKGSFSTLEIQRTEQGDSAMYLCASSQSGGLEQFFGPGTRLTVL.

This rearrangement joins TRBV29-1 to TRBJ1-1; D might be TRBD1 (5 bases). Trimming removed 2 bases at V and 5 bases at J, with 15 bases between. Looked up from germline, CDR1 is SQVTM and CDR2 is ANQGSEA. This CDR3 has 14 residues. The CDR3 region has the DNA TGCAGCGTTGAACAGTCCGGGGGGAGTACTGAAGCTTTCTTT. Protein: CSVEQSGGSTEAFF.

This clone was observed a handful of times. The chain links TRBV6-1 to TRBJ2-7; 10 positions match TRBD1. Germline V gives CDR1 MNHNS, CDR2 SASEGT. V lost 1 base and J lost 0; bases outside the gene matches: 0. The CDR3 consists of 15 residues. The CDR3 sequence is CASSEGTGGSYEQYF. CDR3 sequence (DNA): TGTGCCAGCAGTGAAGGGACAGGGGGCTCCTACGAGCAGTACTTC.

This clone was counted only a few times. This chain links TRBV19 with TRBJ1-3, with a weak D call TRBD1 (5 bases). The V gene lost 8 bases and the J gene lost 2 bases, with 13 bases spanning the gap. The length of the CDR3 is 14 residues. CDR1 and CDR2 (germline): LNHDA, SQIVND (reference sequence). The CDR3 region has the DNA TGTGCCAGTCGAGACAGTTCTGCTGGAAACACCATATATTTT. This translates into CASRDSSAGNTIYF.

This clone has only a few counts. The chain links TRBV11-2 to TRBJ1-1, with a possible D match to TRBD1 (5 bases). The V gene lost 5 bases and the J gene lost 8 bases, with 15 bases spanning the gap. This CDR3 comprises 13 residues. Germline values: CDR1 SGHAT, CDR2 FQNNGV. The CDR3 reads CASSAAMGTEAFF. The DNA for the CDR3 is TGTGCCAGCAGCGCGGCCATGGGGACCGAAGCTTTCTTT.

V gene TRBV2 combines with J gene TRBJ2-5, with D perhaps matching TRBD2 (7 bases). V lost 6 bases, J lost 4 bases, and 15 bases lay in between. This CDR3 spans 14 amino acids. CDR1 SNHLY and CDR2 FYNNEI come from the germline V gene. CDR3 sequence reads: CASRQQGGGETQYF. The CDR3 DNA follows: TGTGCCAGCAGACAGCAAGGGGGGGGAGAGACCCAGTACTTC.